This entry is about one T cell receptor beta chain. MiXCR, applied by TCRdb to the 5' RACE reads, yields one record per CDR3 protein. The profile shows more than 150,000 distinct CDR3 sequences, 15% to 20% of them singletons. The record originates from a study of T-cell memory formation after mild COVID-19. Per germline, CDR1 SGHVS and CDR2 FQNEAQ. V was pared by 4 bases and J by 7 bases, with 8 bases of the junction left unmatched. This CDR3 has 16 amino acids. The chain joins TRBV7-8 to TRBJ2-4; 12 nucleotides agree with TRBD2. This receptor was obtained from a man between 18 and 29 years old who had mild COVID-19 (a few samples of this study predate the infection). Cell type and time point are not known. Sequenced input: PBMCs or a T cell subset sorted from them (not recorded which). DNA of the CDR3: TGTGCCAGCAGCTCCTCACTAGCGGGGGGTGGGAACATTCAGTACTTC. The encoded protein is CASSSSLAGGGNIQYF.